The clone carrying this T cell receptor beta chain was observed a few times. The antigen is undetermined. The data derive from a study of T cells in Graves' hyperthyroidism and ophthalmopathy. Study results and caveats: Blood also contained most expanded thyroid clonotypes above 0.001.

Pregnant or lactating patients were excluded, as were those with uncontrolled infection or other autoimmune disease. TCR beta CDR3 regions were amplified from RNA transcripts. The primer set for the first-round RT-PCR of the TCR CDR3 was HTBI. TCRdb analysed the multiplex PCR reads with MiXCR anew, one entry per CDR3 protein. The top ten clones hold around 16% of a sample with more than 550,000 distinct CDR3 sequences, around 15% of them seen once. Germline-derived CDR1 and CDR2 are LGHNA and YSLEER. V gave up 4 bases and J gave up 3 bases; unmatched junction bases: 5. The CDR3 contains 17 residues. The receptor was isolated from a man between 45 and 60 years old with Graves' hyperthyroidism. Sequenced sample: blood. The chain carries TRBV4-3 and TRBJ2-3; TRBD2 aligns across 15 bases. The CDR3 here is CASSPGLAGGRTDTQYF. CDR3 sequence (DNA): TGCGCCAGCAGCCCCGGACTAGCGGGAGGGAGGACAGATACGCAGTATTTT.